These T cell receptor beta chains were read from a single sample in a study of CXCR3-negative and CXCR3-positive naive CD8 T cells. TCRdb processed the 5' RACE reads again and assigns one entry to each CDR3 protein, with no DNA. The repertoire table contains 120,000 or so distinct CDR3 sequences. Sequences were obtained from naive CXCR3+ CD8+ T cells from blood. The receptors were sampled from a human donor in good health. Some clones in this sample may be carry-over from other donors' samples. The CDR3 runs from the conserved cysteine through the conserved F or W. The order of the fields is J gene, V gene, CDR3 protein.

>TRBJ1-5|TRBV12-3/TRBV12-4
CASSLNRAMGNQPQHF
>TRBJ2-1|TRBV7-2
CASRKSGVNEQFF
>TRBJ2-1|TRBV6-5
CASSEIGNEQFF
>TRBJ2-7|TRBV5-1
CASSLDNDEQYF
>TRBJ1-1|TRBV5-1
CASSPQDRGQGAFF
>TRBJ2-7|TRBV4-1
CASTERDWSYEQYF
>TRBJ2-5|TRBV10-3
CAISEPITETQYF
>TRBJ1-1|TRBV7-2
CASSLAIQWGAMNTEAFF
>TRBJ2-7|TRBV5-1
CASRYGQGAFYEQYF
>TRBJ2-2|TRBV15
CATSSDIGKNTGELFF
>TRBJ2-7|TRBV11-1
CASSLYDRVASYEQYF
>TRBJ2-1|TRBV7-3
CSSSLRLAGSYNEQFF
>TRBJ2-5|TRBV5-1
CASSLGTSGQETQYF
>TRBJ1-1|TRBV7-9
CASSPRDGNTEAFF
>TRBJ1-2|TRBV7-2
CASSLDGGTAYGYTF
>TRBJ1-2|TRBV5-1
CASSLETGLNYGYTF
>TRBJ2-1|TRBV7-9
CASSLAEREYEQFF
>TRBJ2-3|TRBV25-1
CASSEYGDRGTSHPDTQYF
>TRBJ1-4|TRBV10-1
CARRGSNEKLFF
>TRBJ2-7|TRBV4-3
CASSQDRREQYF
>TRBJ2-5|TRBV12-3/TRBV12-4
CASTKDVAETQYF
>TRBJ1-5|TRBV4-1
CASSQDRDSVRTQHF
>TRBJ2-7|TRBV28
CASSFPGGFYEQYF
>TRBJ1-1|TRBV7-2
CASSLDGSLNTEAFF
>TRBJ2-5|TRBV7-9
CASTSTNQETQYF
>TRBJ1-1|TRBV7-9
CASSLPVGQNTEAFF
>TRBJ2-7|TRBV9
CASSETTGWNEQYF
>TRBJ1-1|TRBV21-1
CASSKEQENTEAFF
>TRBJ2-5|TRBV29-1
CSAWTGDVETQYF
>TRBJ2-1|TRBV29-1
CSATRGDEQFF
>TRBJ2-5|TRBV7-9
CASSLLSPGEETQYF
>TRBJ1-6|TRBV28
CASSPGGSPLHF
>TRBJ2-2|TRBV4-2
CASSVDTGELFF
>TRBJ1-5|TRBV7-8
CASSLTGRGNNQPQHF
>TRBJ1-2|TRBV5-1
CASSLQGISGYTF
>TRBJ1-5|TRBV5-1
CASSPRGGNQPQHF
>TRBJ2-3|TRBV23-1
CASTTGLAGGQVLTDTQYF
>TRBJ2-2|TRBV28
CASSPTPPGPAGELFF
>TRBJ2-2|TRBV29-1
CSGTGDTGELFF
>TRBJ1-2|TRBV20-1
CSARPQGHYGYTF
>TRBJ2-3|TRBV3-1
CASSQTTGAYTDTQYF
>TRBJ1-2|TRBV29-1
CSVEEGPYGYTF
>TRBJ1-2|TRBV30
CAWIPLGQGADYGYTF
>TRBJ2-6|TRBV10-3
CAISESLAGLTSGANVLTF
>TRBJ2-2|TRBV7-2
CASSLATWSGGQNTGELFF
>TRBJ2-7|TRBV29-1
CSVDSAGSSYEQYF
>TRBJ2-7|TRBV6-7
CASSYSGLPYEQYF
>TRBJ2-1|TRBV7-6
CASSLALGEGVEQFF
>TRBJ2-7|TRBV4-2
CASSQGHGGGTYEQYF
>TRBJ1-1|TRBV5-1
CASSHLDSNLGAEAFF
>TRBJ2-7|TRBV7-8
CASSDSGGLYEQYF
>TRBJ2-7|TRBV7-8
CASSLVNPAGASDEQYF
>TRBJ1-1|TRBV25-1
CASSELVLGQGFEAFF
>TRBJ2-1|TRBV27
CASSPASLAYNEQFF
>TRBJ2-1|TRBV4-1
CASRSQGGSTNEQFF